This T cell receptor beta chain was sequenced in a study of T-cell memory formation after mild COVID-19 listed by TCRdb under 2021. Notes on the research overall: TCR sequence clusters from the two donors were found to be largely donor specific. In a couple of donors, T-cell clones that expanded and contracted after mild COVID-19 were followed by sequencing TCRalpha and TCRbeta repertoires longitudinally. The cohort comprised two young, previously healthy adult volunteers, one female and one male.

Concerning this clonotype itself: Its cognate antigen has yet to be identified. Base-call qualities are not available, and no considerably larger clone is one nucleotide away.

These reads were obtained on an Illumina NovaSeq 6000. Using 5'RACE with constant-segment primers, TCRalpha and TCRbeta cDNA libraries were constructed, with sample barcodes and unique molecular identifiers added in the process. Trizol reagent was used to extract RNA from every sample. Libraries were amplified in two PCR steps, with a second sample barcode and Illumina TruSeq adapters added in the second step. The libraries were sequenced on an Illumina NovaSeq using 2 x 150 bp paired-end reads. The original methods were these. Demultiplexing of reads and collapsing into UMI-guided consensus sequences were performed with migec v1.2.7. Using mixcr v2.1.11, the UMI consensuses were aligned to TRA and TRB V and J templates and assembled into clonotypes. Clonotypes were classified as expanded or contracted when called significant by both edgeR and NoisET, with noise models trained on biological replicates. For edgeR calls, the cutoffs were a false discovery rate-adjusted p below 0.01 and a log2 fold-change threshold of 1. As an exploratory analysis of dynamics, PCA with hierarchical clustering was applied to max-normalized trajectories of the 1000 most abundant clonotypes. Separately sequenced CD4+ and CD8+ repertoires were used to assign the CD4 or CD8 phenotype of responding clones. TCRdb ran its own pipeline on the public reads, namely fastp trimming at Q25 and MiXCR clone calling, and kept in-frame beta chains. A single entry per CDR3 protein holds the most common genes and DNA from its merged rows. The V and J calls come from TCRdb's annotation, not from the publication. For this sample the table gives about 430,000 distinct CDR3 sequences, of which roughly 17% were detected only once. The ten largest clonotypes hold about 22% of the sample.

Ficoll-Paque density gradient centrifugation was the method used to isolate PBMCs. On the study overall, not on this receptor specifically: The second-wave clones that peaked on day 37 were not confirmed to be SARS-CoV-2 specific. Contracting CD4+ clones appeared mostly in the CM and EM memory subsets, whereas CD8+ clones were enriched in EMRA. Some responding clones were found in pre-infection memory, which suggests that pre-existing cross-reactive memory T cells took part in the SARS-CoV-2 response. Clones contracting from day 15 to 85 had balanced CD4/CD8 phenotypes, while a second wave expanding from day 15 to 37 was biased towards CD4+. Only a couple of mild cases were covered by the study, and larger cohorts that include severe cases with pre-infection samples were considered necessary.

Trimming takes 5 bases off V and 8 bases off J; junction bases not matched to a gene: 11. The CDR3 covers 17 residues, taking in both the cysteine and the phenylalanine. Left in the record is the CDR3 DNA by itself, 51 bases read in frame from the first base. Based on the germline V gene (reference sequence), the CDR1 and CDR2 sequences are SGHAT and FQDESV. The source material was PBMCs or a T cell subset sorted from them (not recorded which). This sequence uses TRBV11-1 and TRBJ2-1; 14 bases in the middle match TRBD2. The TCR originated in a man aged 18-30 years who had mild COVID-19 (a few samples of this study predate the infection). The sample titles of this study are shuffled in the database, so cell type and time point are left out; the donor was told from shared clones. The sequence in DNA is TGTGCCAGCAGCGGCCGGACTAGCGGGGGGCCATTTGATGAGCAGTTCTTC. Translated, it reads CASSGRTSGGPFDEQFF.